A single sample is the source of the 25 T cell receptor beta chains below, sequenced in a study of vaccination effects on CD4 cells after COVID-19. Following an approximately 11-day culture, CD4+ T cells were purified. Their antigen targets remain unknown. Profiling relied on immunoSEQ multiplex PCR, and the TCRdb table lists in-frame clones only, not all of them. This sample has about 38,000 clones; roughly 80% occur once, and the top ten carry roughly 3%. The sample here was CD4+ T cells from PBMCs cultured without peptide, taken before COVID-19 vaccination. The receptor set was obtained from a human donor who received a COVID-19 vaccine.

The V and J genes are TRBV5-1 and TRBJ2-3, with D tentatively TRBD2 (5 bases). The V end lost 4 bases, the J end lost 1 base, and 10 bases lay between the germline ends. This CDR3 is 14 amino acids long. CDR1 and CDR2 (germline): SGHRS, YFSETQ. The CDR3 nucleotides are TGCGCCAGCAGCCCGGGGTTGGGCACAGATACGCAGTATTTT. Translation gives CASSPGLGTDTQYF. Full variable domain (remainder filled in from reference TRBV5-1 and TRBJ2-3): KAGVTQTPRYLIKTRGQQVTLSCSPISGHRSVSWYQQTPGQGLQFLFEYFSETQRNKGNFPGRFSGRQFSNSRSEMNVSTLELGDSALYLCASSPGLGTDTQYFGPGTRLTVL.

This rearrangement joins TRBV5-1 to TRBJ1-1, with a tentative D call TRBD1 (5 bases). Trimming took 3 bases from V and 6 from J, leaving 12 bases between them. The CDR3 has 13 amino acids. Germline lookup yields CDR1 SGHRS and CDR2 YFSETQ. This CDR3 is CASSWGTVSEAFF. The DNA for the CDR3 is TGCGCCAGCAGCTGGGGCACCGTTTCTGAAGCTTTCTTT.

The chain links TRBV9 to TRBJ2-6; D is uncertain. Trimming took 3 bases from V and 1 from J, leaving 8 bases between them. Germline V gene data show CDR1 as SGDLS and CDR2 as YYNGEE. This CDR3 has 15 amino acids. The CDR3 DNA is TGTGCCAGCAGCGAAAGAGGATCTGGGGCCAACGTCCTGACTTTC. Translated, it gives CASSERGSGANVLTF.

The chain is built from TRBV24-1 and TRBJ2-5; the D gene is possibly TRBD1 (6 bases). V gave up 1 base and J gave up 1 base, with 9 bases separating them. The germline CDR1 and CDR2 sequences are KGHDR and SFDVKD. The CDR3 has 15 residues. This chain's CDR3 is CATSDFQQGQETQYF. Here the CDR3 DNA reads TGTGCCACCAGTGATTTTCAACAGGGCCAAGAGACCCAGTACTTC.

This clone was counted between two and nine times. V usage is TRBV2 and J usage is TRBJ2-7, with D possibly TRBD2 on 5 matching bases. Trimming removed 8 bases at V and 0 bases at J, with 8 bases between. Germline V gene data show CDR1 as SNHLY and CDR2 as FYNNEI. This CDR3 region has 12 residues. CDR3 residues: CASSGSSYEQYV. The CDR3 DNA is TGTGCCAGCTCGGGAAGCTCCTACGAGCAGTACGTC.

This chain connects TRBV6-2 or TRBV6-3 to TRBJ2-2, with D possibly being TRBD2 (7 bases). The CDR3 loop spans 15 amino acids. Trimming pared 6 bases from V and 5 bases from J, leaving 16 bases between. Germline CDR1 reads MNHEY; CDR2 reads SVGEGT. The CDR3 sequence is CASSVRGAQTGELFF. CDR3 coding DNA: TGTGCCAGCAGCGTCCGGGGGGCTCAGACCGGGGAGCTGTTTTTT.

The chain combines TRBV4-2 with TRBJ1-2, with D perhaps TRBD1 (5 bases). The CDR3 totals 16 residues. Looked up from germline, CDR1 is LGHNA and CDR2 is YNFKEQ. V was cut by 2 bases and J by 8 bases, with 21 bases left in between. The CDR3 nucleotides are TGTGCCAGCAGCCAAAGGGACCCCAGTCTCGCCGAGGGCTACACCTTC. Translating it yields CASSQRDPSLAEGYTF.

V usage is TRBV3-1 (or the pseudogene TRBV3-2) and J usage is TRBJ1-3; D not certain. Germline V lookup: CDR1 LGHDT, CDR2 YNNKEL (reference sequence). The CDR3 is 13 residues long. With 6 bases removed from V and 0 bases from J, the gap between germline ends came to 6 bases. Written as DNA, the CDR3 is TGTGCCAGCAGTTTCGACTCTGGAAACACCATATATTTT. Its translation is CASSFDSGNTIYF.

The V call is TRBV4-1, the J call TRBJ2-3; 14 bases agree with TRBD2. CDR1 is MGHRA and CDR2 is YSYEKL in the germline V gene. V lost 1 base and J lost 4; bases outside the gene matches: 7. The CDR3 contains 18 residues. The CDR3 spells CASSQGLTSGGAADTQYF. The CDR3 coding sequence is TGCGCCAGCAGCCAAGGATTGACTAGCGGGGGGGCGGCAGATACGCAGTATTTT.

The rearrangement joins TRBV28 to TRBJ2-7; tentatively, D is TRBD1 or TRBD2 (5 bases each). The CDR3 has 14 residues. CDR1 is MDHEN and CDR2 is SYDVKM in the germline V gene. Trimming removed 3 bases at V and 7 bases at J, with 16 bases between. CDR3 loop: CASSLDNPPGEQYV. CDR3 nucleotide sequence: TGTGCCAGCAGTTTGGACAACCCCCCGGGGGAGCAGTACGTC.

The chain carries TRBV18 and TRBJ2-3, with D perhaps given as TRBD1 or TRBD2 (5 bases each). The CDR3 has 15 amino acids. The V gene's germline CDR1 is KGHSH and CDR2 LQKENI. V was shortened by 5 bases and J by 3 bases, with 15 bases between the two germline ends. CDR3 sequence reads: CASSDDWDGTDTQYF. CDR3 bases: TGTGCCAGCTCAGACGACTGGGACGGAACAGATACGCAGTATTTT.

This chain links TRBV7-2 with TRBJ1-5, with D perhaps TRBD1 (5 bases). The CDR3 has 15 amino acids. V was shortened by 1 base and J by 2 bases, with 9 bases between the two germline ends. Germline-derived CDR1 and CDR2 are SGHTA and FQGNSA. The CDR3 region has the DNA TGTGCCAGCAGCTTAGGACCAGGGCGCAATCAGCCCCAGCATTTT. The encoded protein is CASSLGPGRNQPQHF.

This chain connects TRBV24-1 to TRBJ2-5; D is unresolved. The germline gives CDR1 KGHDR, CDR2 SFDVKD. CDR3 size: 15 residues. V was pared by 4 bases and J by 3 bases, with 14 bases between. Here the CDR3 reads CATSDPGRMEETQYF. CDR3 nucleotides: TGTGCCACCAGTGACCCTGGACGGATGGAAGAGACCCAGTACTTC.

V gene TRBV4-3 combines with J gene TRBJ2-3; D remains unclear. This CDR3 has 15 residues. CDR1 and CDR2 (germline): LGHNA, YSLEER. Trimming shortened V by 3 bases and J by 1 base, and 11 bases separated the two germline ends. As DNA, the CDR3 is TGCGCCAGCAGCCACTTCCGGACGGGCACAGATACGCAGTATTTT. Its translation is CASSHFRTGTDTQYF.

This sequence joins TRBV12-3 or TRBV12-4 and TRBJ1-1; D might be TRBD1 (6 bases). Trimming pared 5 bases from V and 7 bases from J, leaving 14 bases between. The CDR3 contains 13 residues. Here the CDR3 reads CASSDQGINEAFF. CDR3 DNA sequence: TGTGCCAGCAGTGACCAGGGGATCAATGAAGCTTTCTTT.

The genes are TRBV24-1 and TRBJ1-2; maybe TRBD1 (6 bases). The ends were cut back, 4 bases at V and 4 bases at J, with 12 bases in the middle. The CDR3 covers 14 residues. In germline, CDR1 is KGHDR, CDR2 SFDVKD. The CDR3 loop reads CATSDTGHIYGYTF. DNA for the CDR3: TGTGCCACCAGTGACACGGGACACATCTATGGCTACACCTTC.

This rearrangement joins TRBV24-1 to TRBJ2-5, with a tentative D call TRBD1 (6 bases). The V gene's germline CDR1 is KGHDR and CDR2 SFDVKD. The V end lost 7 bases, the J end lost 2 bases, and 19 bases lay between the germline ends. The CDR3 sequence is 16 residues long. The CDR3 nucleotides are TGTGCCACCAGCTTTCACGGGGACACCGAGCAAGAGACCCAGTACTTC. It translates to CATSFHGDTEQETQYF.

V gene TRBV18 combines with J gene TRBJ2-1; 7 positions match TRBD2. The junction had 6 bases not matched to a gene; V was cut back by 7 bases and J by 0 bases. The CDR3 has 15 amino acids. Looked up from germline, CDR1 is KGHSH and CDR2 is LQKENI. This chain's CDR3 is CASWGGENSYNEQFF. The CDR3 nucleotides read TGTGCCAGCTGGGGGGGGGAGAACTCCTACAATGAGCAGTTCTTC.

This chain joins TRBV9 and TRBJ2-2; TRBD1 agrees at 7 bases. The CDR3 has 15 amino acids. J was trimmed by 2 bases and V by 5 bases; bases with no gene match: 6. Looked up from germline, CDR1 is SGDLS and CDR2 is YYNGEE. In DNA, the CDR3 is TGTGCCAGCAGTGCAGACAGGGCAAACACCGGGGAGCTGTTTTTT. Its protein is CASSADRANTGELFF. Filled out from reference TRBV9 and TRBJ2-2, the complete variable domain reads DSGVTQTPKHLITATGQRVTLRCSPRSGDLSVYWYQQSLDQGLQFLIQYYNGEERAKGNILERFSAQQFPDLHSELNLSSLELGDSALYFCASSADRANTGELFFGEGSRLTVL.

The gene calls are TRBV5-1 and TRBJ1-4, with D hard to call. Germline V gene data show CDR1 as SGHRS and CDR2 as YFSETQ. V shed 4 bases and J shed 0 bases, with 10 bases lying between them. The CDR3 runs 15 residues. The chain's CDR3 is CASSLRPTTNEKLFF. The CDR3, as DNA: TGCGCCAGCAGCCTTAGACCGACAACTAATGAAAAACTGTTTTTT.

In this sample, this clone turned up a few times. The chain has TRBV3-1 (or the pseudogene TRBV3-2) and TRBJ1-6; D unresolved. Germline CDR1 LGHDT, CDR2 YNNKEL (reference sequence). The CDR3 has 16 amino acids. With 1 base removed from V and 5 bases from J, the gap between germline ends came to 12 bases. Written as DNA, the CDR3 is TGTGCCAGCAGCCAAGGGAGGCAGGAAAATAATTCACCCCTCCACTTT. This encodes CASSQGRQENNSPLHF.

This clone occurred once. The chain is built from TRBV7-2 and TRBJ1-1, with 8 positions matching TRBD1. CDR3 length equals 15 residues. Unmatched junction bases numbered 9, after V lost 5 bases and J lost 4 bases. Germline CDR1 and CDR2: SGHTA and FQGNSA. The CDR3 coding sequence is TGTGCCAGCAGCACCCGGACAGGGACGGGCACTGAAGCTTTCTTT. Encoded protein: CASSTRTGTGTEAFF.

This chain joins TRBV3-1 (or the pseudogene TRBV3-2) and TRBJ2-5; D possibly corresponds to TRBD1 (5 bases). V dropped 1 base and J dropped 1 base, with 7 bases sitting between them. The CDR3 consists of 14 residues. Germline V lookup: CDR1 LGHDT, CDR2 YNNKEL (reference sequence). The CDR3 reads CASSQGRVQETQYF. For the CDR3, the DNA is TGTGCCAGCAGCCAAGGCAGGGTCCAAGAGACCCAGTACTTC.

V usage is TRBV5-1 and J usage is TRBJ1-1, with TRBD1 identical over 8 bases. The CDR3 sequence is 17 residues long. The germline V gene encodes CDR1 SGHRS and CDR2 YFSETQ. Losses at the gene ends were 0 bases for V and 0 bases for J; bases not matched to a gene: 7. Written as DNA, the CDR3 is TGCGCCAGCAGCTTGGGGTCGACAGGGGCTATGAACACTGAAGCTTTCTTT. As protein: CASSLGSTGAMNTEAFF.

V usage is TRBV5-1 and J usage is TRBJ2-5; 8 bases match TRBD1. CDR3 length: 15 residues. Trimming removed 0 bases from V and 5 bases from J; junction bases left unmatched: 6. The germline V gene encodes CDR1 SGHRS and CDR2 YFSETQ. CDR3: CASSLGSGGLETQYF. Here the CDR3 DNA reads TGCGCCAGCAGCTTGGGTTCAGGGGGCTTGGAGACCCAGTACTTC.